This T cell receptor (beta chain) was found in a study of cytomegalovirus exposure and HLA in healthy donors. Note on this clone: No antigen is known for it.

The PCR ran on 60 Vbeta and 13 Jbeta primers. The protocol was immunoSEQ multiplex PCR, while the TCRdb copy is restricted to in-frame clones and leaves out a portion. The sample lists under 85,000 clones; approximately 79% were seen once. Study outcomes and limitations: HLA-A and HLA-B allele assignments for most subjects were reportedly predicted accurately using TCR beta sequences. Further analysis was carried out later, and it showed several of the most significant clusters appearing linked to common viral pathogens. Immune exposure information comprised only CMV serostatus.

The length of the CDR3 is 16 residues. Trimming cost V 4 bases and J 2 bases, with 19 bases left between them. Germline CDR1 is SGHDT and CDR2 is YYEEEE. The specimen was PBMCs. The clonotype originates from a woman in her forties in good health and CMV-seropositive. The V call is TRBV5-6, the J call TRBJ2-7; perhaps TRBD1 as D (6 bases). The CDR3 region has the DNA TGTGCCAGCAGCATCGACGACAGGAGGAGCACCTACGAGCAGTACTTC. Amino acids: CASSIDDRRSTYEQYF.